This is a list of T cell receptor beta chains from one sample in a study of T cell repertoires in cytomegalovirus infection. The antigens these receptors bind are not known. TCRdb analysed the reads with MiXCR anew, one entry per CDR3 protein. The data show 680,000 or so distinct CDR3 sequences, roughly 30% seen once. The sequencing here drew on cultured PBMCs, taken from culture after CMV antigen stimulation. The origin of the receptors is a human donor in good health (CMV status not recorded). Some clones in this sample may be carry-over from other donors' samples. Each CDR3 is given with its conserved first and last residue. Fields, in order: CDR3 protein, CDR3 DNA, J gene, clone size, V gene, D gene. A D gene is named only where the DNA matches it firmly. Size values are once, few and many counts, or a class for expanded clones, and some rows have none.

cdr3_aa: CASSLDLRGSPHEQYF; cdr3_nt: TGTGCCAGCAGCTTAGACTTGAGGGGGTCCCCCCACGAGCAGTACTTC; j_call: TRBJ2-7; clone_size: many; v_call: TRBV7-2; d_call: .
cdr3_aa: CASSTVGDYNSPLHF; cdr3_nt: TGTGCCAGCAGCACCGTGGGGGATTATAATTCACCCCTCCACTTT; j_call: TRBJ1-6; clone_size: many; v_call: TRBV7-6; d_call: .
cdr3_aa: CASSRDFGIDEQFF; cdr3_nt: TGTGCCAGCAGCCGGGACTTTGGGATTGATGAGCAGTTCTTC; j_call: TRBJ2-1; clone_size: once; v_call: TRBV2; d_call: .
cdr3_aa: CASSSPSGVLLQETQYF; cdr3_nt: TGTGCCAGCAGCTCCCCTAGCGGGGTTCTCCTCCAAGAGACCCAGTACTTC; j_call: TRBJ2-5; clone_size: .; v_call: TRBV7-2; d_call: TRBD2
cdr3_aa: CASSPGTELSYTF; cdr3_nt: TGTGCCAGCAGTCCCGGGACGGAGCTTTCCTACACCTTC; j_call: TRBJ1-2; clone_size: few; v_call: TRBV12-3/TRBV12-4; d_call: .
cdr3_aa: CASGKSSQPQHF; cdr3_nt: TGTGCCAGCGGAAAATCGAGTCAGCCCCAGCATTTT; j_call: TRBJ1-5; clone_size: .; v_call: TRBV2; d_call: .
cdr3_aa: CSAETSGRGTDTQYF; cdr3_nt: TGCAGTGCCGAGACTAGCGGGAGGGGCACAGATACGCAGTATTTT; j_call: TRBJ2-3; clone_size: .; v_call: TRBV20-1; d_call: TRBD2
cdr3_aa: CSAGLGNQPQHF; cdr3_nt: TGCAGTGCTGGACTGGGGAATCAGCCCCAGCATTTT; j_call: TRBJ1-5; clone_size: .; v_call: TRBV20-1; d_call: .
cdr3_aa: CAIGEEQFF; cdr3_nt: TGTGCCATCGGAGAAGAGCAGTTCTTC; j_call: TRBJ2-1; clone_size: few; v_call: TRBV11-2; d_call: .
cdr3_aa: CASRSRTETYEQYF; cdr3_nt: TGCGCCAGCAGAAGTCGTACGGAAACCTACGAGCAGTACTTC; j_call: TRBJ2-7; clone_size: .; v_call: TRBV10-2; d_call: .
cdr3_aa: CASSPGGAGQPQHF; cdr3_nt: TGTGCCAGCAGCCCAGGGGGCGCAGGTCAGCCCCAGCATTTT; j_call: TRBJ1-5; clone_size: many; v_call: TRBV7-2; d_call: TRBD1
cdr3_aa: CASSLALLAGQQETQYF; cdr3_nt: TGTGCCAGCAGCTTAGCGTTACTAGCGGGGCAACAAGAGACCCAGTACTTC; j_call: TRBJ2-5; clone_size: few; v_call: TRBV7-2; d_call: TRBD2
cdr3_aa: CSARVGTGGYNEQFF; cdr3_nt: TGCAGTGCTAGAGTCGGGACAGGGGGCTACAATGAGCAGTTCTTC; j_call: TRBJ2-1; clone_size: few; v_call: TRBV20-1; d_call: TRBD1
cdr3_aa: CASSGGRLNTEAFF; cdr3_nt: TGTGCCAGCAGTGGGGGGCGACTGAACACTGAAGCTTTCTTT; j_call: TRBJ1-1; clone_size: .; v_call: TRBV7-8; d_call: .
cdr3_aa: CSATLQANQPQHF; cdr3_nt: TGCAGTGCTACCCTACAGGCTAATCAGCCCCAGCATTTT; j_call: TRBJ1-5; clone_size: .; v_call: TRBV20-1; d_call: .
cdr3_aa: CASSPVADPEEWGYTF; cdr3_nt: TGTGCCAGCTCACCTGTAGCAGACCCCGAGGAGTGGGGCTACACCTTC; j_call: TRBJ1-2; clone_size: .; v_call: TRBV18; d_call: .
cdr3_aa: CASSLALVETQYF; cdr3_nt: TGTGCCAGCAGCTTAGCGTTGGTAGAGACCCAGTACTTC; j_call: TRBJ2-5; clone_size: many; v_call: TRBV7-2; d_call: .
cdr3_aa: CSAQVHLDYEQYF; cdr3_nt: TGCAGTGCTCAGGTCCATTTGGACTACGAGCAGTACTTC; j_call: TRBJ2-7; clone_size: .; v_call: TRBV20-1; d_call: .
cdr3_aa: CASSLGDRYYNEQFF; cdr3_nt: TGTGCCAGCAGCTTAGGGGACAGGTACTACAATGAGCAGTTCTTC; j_call: TRBJ2-1; clone_size: .; v_call: TRBV11-2; d_call: TRBD1
cdr3_aa: CASSLDRTSSSYEQYF; cdr3_nt: TGTGCCAGCAGCTTGGACCGAACATCTAGCTCCTACGAGCAGTACTTC; j_call: TRBJ2-7; clone_size: .; v_call: TRBV5-4; d_call: .